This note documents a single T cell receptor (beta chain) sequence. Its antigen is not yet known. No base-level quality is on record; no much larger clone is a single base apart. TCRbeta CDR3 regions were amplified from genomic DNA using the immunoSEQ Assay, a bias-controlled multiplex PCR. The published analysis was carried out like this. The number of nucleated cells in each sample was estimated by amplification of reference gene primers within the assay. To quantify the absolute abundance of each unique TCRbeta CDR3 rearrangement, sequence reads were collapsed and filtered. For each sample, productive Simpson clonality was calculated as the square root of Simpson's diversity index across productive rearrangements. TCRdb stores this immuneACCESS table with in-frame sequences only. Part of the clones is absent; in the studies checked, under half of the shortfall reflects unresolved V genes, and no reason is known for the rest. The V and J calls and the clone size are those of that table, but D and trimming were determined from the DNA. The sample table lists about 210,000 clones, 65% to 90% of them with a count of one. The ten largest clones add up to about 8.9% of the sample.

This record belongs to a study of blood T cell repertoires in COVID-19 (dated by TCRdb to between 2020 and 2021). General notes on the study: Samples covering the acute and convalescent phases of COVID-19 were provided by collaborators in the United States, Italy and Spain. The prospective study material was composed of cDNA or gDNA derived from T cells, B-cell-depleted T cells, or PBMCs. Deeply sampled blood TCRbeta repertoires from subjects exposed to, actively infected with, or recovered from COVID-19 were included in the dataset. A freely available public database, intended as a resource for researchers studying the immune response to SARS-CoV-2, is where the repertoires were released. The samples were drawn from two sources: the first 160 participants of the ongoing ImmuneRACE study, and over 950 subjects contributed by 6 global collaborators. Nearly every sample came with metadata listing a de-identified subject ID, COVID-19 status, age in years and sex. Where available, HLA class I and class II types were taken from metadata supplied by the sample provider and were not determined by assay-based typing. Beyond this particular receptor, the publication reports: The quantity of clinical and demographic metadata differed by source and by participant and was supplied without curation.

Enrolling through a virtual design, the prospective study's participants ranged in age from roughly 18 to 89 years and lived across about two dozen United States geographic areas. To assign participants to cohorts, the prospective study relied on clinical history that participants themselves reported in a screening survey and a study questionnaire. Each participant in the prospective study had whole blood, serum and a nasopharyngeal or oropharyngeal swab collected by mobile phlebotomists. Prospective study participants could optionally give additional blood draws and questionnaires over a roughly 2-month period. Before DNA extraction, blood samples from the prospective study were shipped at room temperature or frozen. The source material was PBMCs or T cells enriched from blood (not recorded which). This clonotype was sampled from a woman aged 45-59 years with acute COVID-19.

The DNA is as follows: TGTGCCAGCAGCTTTCAGCCAGGGGTCCGGAACGAGCAGTACTTC. The resulting protein is CASSFQPGVRNEQYF. The chain is assembled from TRBV7-2 and TRBJ2-7, and possibly TRBD1, on 6 matching bases. The CDR1 and CDR2 encoded by the germline V gene are SGHTA and FQGNSA. Including cysteine and phenylalanine, the CDR3 has 15 amino acids. Only the CDR3 DNA is retained, 45 bases long and in frame from the first base. Relative to germline, V is 3 bases shorter and J is 5 bases shorter, with 17 bases between their ends.